A selection of T cell receptor beta chains follows, all from one sample in a study of cytomegalovirus exposure and HLA in healthy donors. The assay was immunoSEQ multiplex PCR, and TCRdb's table has in-frame clones only and misses some. The top ten clones hold 1.5% of a sample with around 140,000 clones, more than 75% of them seen once. The specimen sequenced was PBMCs. The receptor set was obtained from a female donor in good health and CMV-seronegative. CDR3s include the opening cysteine and the closing phenylalanine or tryptophan. A D gene is named only where the DNA matches it firmly. Size is omitted from some rows. Given values are once, few, many or a class for expanded clones.

>TRBD1|TRBV13|TRBJ1-1|NA
TGTGCCAGCAGCTTAGGCCGGAGGGGGACAGCCACTGAAGCTTTCTTT
CASSLGRRGTATEAFF
>NA|TRBV4-3|TRBJ2-7|NA
TGCGCCAGCAGCCGTGTCTTAGGGGAAGCGCAGTACTTC
CASSRVLGEAQYF
>TRBD2|TRBV28|TRBJ2-2|few
TGTGCCAGCAGTTCCCTCGCGGGAGGAGGTACCGGGGAGCTGTTTTTT
CASSSLAGGGTGELFF
>NA|TRBV27|TRBJ1-1|NA
TGTGCCAGCAGTTTACAGGAATCGGCTGAAGCTTTCTTT
CASSLQESAEAFF
>TRBD2|TRBV7-7|TRBJ2-3|NA
TGTGCTAGCAGCCGCGGACTAGCGGCTAGCACAGATACGCAGTATTTT
CASSRGLAASTDTQYF
>TRBD1|TRBV19|TRBJ1-3|NA
TGTGCCAGTAGCAGCCAGGGGGGAGGAAACACCATATATTTT
CASSSQGGGNTIYF
>TRBD1|TRBV7-2|TRBJ2-7|few
TGTGCCAGCAGCAAGGGACAGCCCTACGAGCAGTACTTC
CASSKGQPYEQYF
>NA|TRBV20-1|TRBJ2-7|NA
TGCAGCGCTAACTTTGGCGAGCAGTACTTC
CSANFGEQYF
>TRBD2|TRBV6-6|TRBJ2-1|NA
TGTGCCAGCAGTTACTCGACCAGGACTAGCTACAATGAGCAGTTCTTC
CASSYSTRTSYNEQFF
>NA|TRBV4-2|TRBJ1-1|once
TGTGCCAGCAGCAGCCGGGACTCCTATAACACTGAAGCTTTCTTT
CASSSRDSYNTEAFF
>NA|TRBV7-9|TRBJ1-2|once
TGTTCCAGCAGCCGCAGGGGCCTCTATGGCTACACCTTC
CSSSRRGLYGYTF
>NA|TRBV27|TRBJ1-4|NA
TGTGCCAGCAGTGCTGACACTGCAACTAATGAAAAACTGTTTTTT
CASSADTATNEKLFF
>NA|TRBV19|TRBJ2-7|NA
TGTGCCAGTAGTCCCAACTACTACGAGCAGTACTTC
CASSPNYYEQYF
>TRBD1|TRBV7-9|TRBJ1-1|NA
TGTGCCAGCAGCTTCCGACAGGGGGCTTTGAACACTGAAGCTTTCTTT
CASSFRQGALNTEAFF
>TRBD1|TRBV19|TRBJ1-4|NA
TGTGCCAGTAGTAATCGACAGGGATTTGAAAAACTGTTTTTT
CASSNRQGFEKLFF
>TRBD2|TRBV2|TRBJ2-1|NA
TGTGCCAGTTTGGGACTAGCGGGAATGAATGAGCAGTTCTTC
CASLGLAGMNEQFF
>TRBD1|TRBV18|TRBJ1-2|NA
TGTGCCAGCTCTCTCCGGACAGGGGCCAACTATGGCTACACCTTC
CASSLRTGANYGYTF
>TRBD2|TRBV6-1|TRBJ2-7|NA
TGTGCCAGCCGAAATAAAAAGCGGGATCCCTACGAGCAGTACTTC
CASRNKKRDPYEQYF
>TRBD1|TRBV19|TRBJ1-1|NA
TGTGCCAGTATCGACAGGGTGGCCACTGAAGCTTTCTTT
CASIDRVATEAFF
>NA|TRBV4-3|TRBJ2-3|once
TGCGCCAGCAGCCAAGGTGGTAACTACCTTAGCACAGATACGCAGTATTTT
CASSQGGNYLSTDTQYF
>TRBD1|TRBV27|TRBJ2-7|NA
TGTGCCAGCAGGTGGACAGGGGGTGCCGAGCAGTACTTC
CASRWTGGAEQYF
>NA|TRBV6-5|TRBJ1-1|NA
TGTGCCAGCATGGGACACATGAACACTGAAGCTTTCTTT
CASMGHMNTEAFF
>NA|TRBV7-2|TRBJ1-2|once
TGTGCCAGCAGCTTACTGGGGCGAGGCTACACCTTC
CASSLLGRGYTF
>NA|TRBV28|TRBJ2-3|NA
TGTGCCAGCAGGATCTTGGAGGCAGATACGCAGTATTTT
CASRILEADTQYF
>TRBD1|TRBV7-9|TRBJ1-1|NA
TGTGCCAGCATTCCAACAGGGGGTTTGCGGACTGAAGCTTTCTTT
CASIPTGGLRTEAFF
>NA|TRBV10-2|TRBJ1-4|NA
TGCGCCAGCAGTGAACGGGGGGCTCGGGATGAAAAACTGTTTTTT
CASSERGARDEKLFF
>NA|TRBV19|TRBJ1-5|NA
TGTGCCAGTAGTGCGGGGGAAGGCCTCCCCCAGCATTTT
CASSAGEGLPQHF
>TRBD2|TRBV11-3|TRBJ2-7|NA
TGTGCCAGCAGCTTAGACGGGGGGGGCACTAACTCCTACGAGCAGTACTTC
CASSLDGGGTNSYEQYF
>TRBD2|TRBV2|TRBJ2-7|NA
TGTGCCAGCTCGGGACTAGCCAGGTACGAGCAGTACTTC
CASSGLARYEQYF
>NA|TRBV4-3|TRBJ2-6|NA
TGCGCCAGCAGCCAACTACGCTCTGGGGCCAACGTCCTGACTTTC
CASSQLRSGANVLTF
>NA|TRBV7-9|TRBJ1-2|NA
TGTGCCAGCAGCCCCGGCGCCTTCCGCGAAGGGGTTGGCTACACCTTC
CASSPGAFREGVGYTF
>TRBD2|TRBV6-5|TRBJ2-7|NA
TGTGCCAGCAGTTACTCTAGCGGGAGGGCCGGCGAGCAGTACTTC
CASSYSSGRAGEQYF
>TRBD1|TRBV2|TRBJ1-2|NA
TGTGCCAGCAGTAAAACAGGGGCCTCAGATGGCTACACCTTC
CASSKTGASDGYTF
>TRBD1|TRBV2|TRBJ1-1|NA
TGTGCCAGCAGTGAACAGGGACAGACTGAAGCTTTCTTT
CASSEQGQTEAFF
>NA|TRBV10-1|TRBJ2-7|NA
TGCGCCAGCAGTGAGTGGGGCGGGGACAGAGATATCTACGAGCAGTACTTC
CASSEWGGDRDIYEQYF
>NA|TRBV29-1|TRBJ2-1|NA
TGCAGCGTACTCGCGAACAGGGCATCCTACAATGAGCAGTTCTTC
CSVLANRASYNEQFF
>NA|TRBV4-1|TRBJ2-3|NA
TGCGCCAGCAGCCAAGATAGGGCGGGCAGCACAGATACGCAGTATTTT
CASSQDRAGSTDTQYF
>TRBD1|TRBV19|TRBJ2-2|few
TGTGCCAGTTCCCAGGGGGATGACACCGGGGAGCTGTTTTTT
CASSQGDDTGELFF
>TRBD2|TRBV4-2|TRBJ2-4|NA
TGTGCCAGCAGCCACGGAGTGGGTACTAGCGGCAAAAACATTCAGTACTTC
CASSHGVGTSGKNIQYF
>TRBD2|TRBV5-4|TRBJ2-5|NA
TGTGCCAGCAAGCGGGAGCCCCAAGAGACCCAGTACTTC
CASKREPQETQYF
>NA|TRBV5-1|TRBJ1-1|few
TGCGCCAGCAGCTTGGGACAGACTGAAGCTTTCTTT
CASSLGQTEAFF
>NA|TRBV28|TRBJ1-1|NA
TGTGCCAGCAGACCCTCAGTTTTCCGAACGAACACTGAAGCTTTCTTT
CASRPSVFRTNTEAFF
>NA|TRBV5-3|TRBJ1-3|NA
TGTGCCAGAAGCCCGCCGCGGGCCTCTGGAAACACCATATATTTT
CARSPPRASGNTIYF
>TRBD1|TRBV4-1|TRBJ2-1|few
TGCGCCAGCAGCCCTCCCTCCGGACAGGGTGTACATGAGCAGTTCTTC
CASSPPSGQGVHEQFF
>TRBD1|TRBV5-1|TRBJ1-2|NA
TGCGCCAGCAGCTTGGGACAGGGTTATCCTAACTATGGCTACACCTTC
CASSLGQGYPNYGYTF
>TRBD1|TRBV5-1|TRBJ1-2|NA
TGCGCCAGCAGCCCCCTATTAACAGGGGGCTATGGCTACACCTTC
CASSPLLTGGYGYTF
>NA|TRBV4-3|TRBJ1-3|once
TGCGCCAGCAGCCAAGATCATGGGGCAGGGCATGGAAACACCATATATTTT
CASSQDHGAGHGNTIYF
>NA|TRBV2|TRBJ2-5|NA
TGTGCCAGCAGTGGCCTAGCCGGGGGGACCCAGTACTTC
CASSGLAGGTQYF
>NA|TRBV7-2|TRBJ1-3|NA
TGTGCCAGCAGCTTAGGCCTTAGCTCTGGAAACACCATATATTTT
CASSLGLSSGNTIYF
>TRBD2|TRBV5-1|TRBJ2-1|NA
TGCGCCAGCAGCTTAACCGGGACTAGCAATAATGAGCAGTTCTTC
CASSLTGTSNNEQFF
>NA|TRBV5-4|TRBJ2-1|few
TGTGCCAGCAGCTTGGGCACTCCCCACAGCTCCTACAATGAGCAGTTCTTC
CASSLGTPHSSYNEQFF
>NA|TRBV5-1|TRBJ1-2|NA
TGCGCCAGCAGCTTGAGCCGACTCCTAGGTCATGGCTACACCTTC
CASSLSRLLGHGYTF
>TRBD2|TRBV18|TRBJ2-1|NA
TGTGCCAGCTCACCTGTCTTGGTAGCGGGAGGCTCGCGGAATGAGCAGTTCTTC
CASSPVLVAGGSRNEQFF